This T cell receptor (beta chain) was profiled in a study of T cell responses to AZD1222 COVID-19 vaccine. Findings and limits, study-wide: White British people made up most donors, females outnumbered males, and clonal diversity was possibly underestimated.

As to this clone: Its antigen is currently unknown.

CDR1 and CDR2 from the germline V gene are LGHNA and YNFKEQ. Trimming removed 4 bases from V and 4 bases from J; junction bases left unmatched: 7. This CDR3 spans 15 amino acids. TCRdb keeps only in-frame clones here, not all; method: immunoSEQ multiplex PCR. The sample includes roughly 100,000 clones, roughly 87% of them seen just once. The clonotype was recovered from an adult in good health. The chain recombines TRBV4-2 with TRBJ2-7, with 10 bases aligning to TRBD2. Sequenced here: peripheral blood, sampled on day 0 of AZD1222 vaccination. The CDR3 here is CASSRELAGEYEQYF. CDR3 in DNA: TGTGCCAGCAGCCGGGAGCTAGCGGGAGAGTACGAGCAGTACTTC.